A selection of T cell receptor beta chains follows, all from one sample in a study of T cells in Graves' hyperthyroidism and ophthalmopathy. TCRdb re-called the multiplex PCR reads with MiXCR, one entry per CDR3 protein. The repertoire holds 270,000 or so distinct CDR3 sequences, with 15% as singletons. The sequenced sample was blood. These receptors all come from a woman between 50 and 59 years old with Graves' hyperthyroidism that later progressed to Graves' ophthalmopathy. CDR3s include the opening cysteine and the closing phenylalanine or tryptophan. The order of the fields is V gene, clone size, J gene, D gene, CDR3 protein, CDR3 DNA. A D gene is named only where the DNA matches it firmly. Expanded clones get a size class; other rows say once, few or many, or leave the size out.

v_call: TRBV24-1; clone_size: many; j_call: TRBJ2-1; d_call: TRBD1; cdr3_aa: CATSDITGTVSYNEQFF; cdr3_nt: TGTGCCACCAGTGACATTACCGGGACAGTCTCCTACAATGAGCAGTTCTTC
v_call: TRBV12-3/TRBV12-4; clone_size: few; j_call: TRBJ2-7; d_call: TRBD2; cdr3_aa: CASSFYGTSGEQYF; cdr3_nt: TGTGCCAGCAGTTTTTATGGGACTAGCGGTGAGCAGTACTTC
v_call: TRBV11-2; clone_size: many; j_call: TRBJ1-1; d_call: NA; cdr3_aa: CASRHGTTNTEAFF; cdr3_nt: TGTGCCAGCAGACACGGGACAACGAACACTGAAGCTTTCTTT
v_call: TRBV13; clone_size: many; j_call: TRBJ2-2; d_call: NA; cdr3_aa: CASSGTGELFF; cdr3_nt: TGTGCCAGCAGCGGCACCGGGGAGCTGTTTTTT
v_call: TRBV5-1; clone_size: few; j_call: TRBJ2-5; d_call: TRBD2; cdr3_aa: CASSLAGTRYQETQYF; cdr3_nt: TGCGCCAGCAGCCTGGCGGGGACTAGGTACCAAGAGACCCAGTACTTC
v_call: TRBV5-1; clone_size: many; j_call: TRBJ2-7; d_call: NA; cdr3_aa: CASSLGSGGLGYEQYF; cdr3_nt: TGCGCCAGCAGCTTGGGATCAGGCGGACTCGGTTACGAGCAGTACTTC
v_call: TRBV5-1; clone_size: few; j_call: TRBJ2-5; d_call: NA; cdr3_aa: CASSLFSGLGQETQYF; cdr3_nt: TGCGCCAGCAGCTTGTTTAGCGGACTTGGTCAAGAGACCCAGTACTTC
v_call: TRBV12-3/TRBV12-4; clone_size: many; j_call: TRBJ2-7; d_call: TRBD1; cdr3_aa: CASSSINRDRDYEQYF; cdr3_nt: TGTGCCAGCAGTTCGATCAACCGGGACAGGGACTACGAGCAGTACTTC
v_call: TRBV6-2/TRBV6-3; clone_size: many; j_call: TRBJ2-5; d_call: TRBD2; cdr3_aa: CASTPRLGGETQYF; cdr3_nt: TGTGCCAGCACCCCGCGGTTGGGAGGGGAGACCCAGTACTTC
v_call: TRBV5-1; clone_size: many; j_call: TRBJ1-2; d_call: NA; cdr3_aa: CASSLEAGASYGYTF; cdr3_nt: TGCGCCAGCAGCTTGGAGGCAGGAGCTAGCTATGGCTACACCTTC
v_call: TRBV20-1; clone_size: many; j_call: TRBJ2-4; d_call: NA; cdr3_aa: CSARQELAKNIQYF; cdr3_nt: TGCAGTGCTAGACAGGAGCTAGCCAAAAACATTCAGTACTTC
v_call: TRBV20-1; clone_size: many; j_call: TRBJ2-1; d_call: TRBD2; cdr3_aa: CSARVAGVPYNEQFF; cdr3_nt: TGCAGTGCTAGAGTAGCGGGAGTTCCCTACAATGAGCAGTTCTTC
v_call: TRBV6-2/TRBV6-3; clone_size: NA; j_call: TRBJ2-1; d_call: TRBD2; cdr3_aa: CASSNSGTSGGVYNEQFF; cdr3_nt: TGTGCCAGCAGCAACTCCGGGACTAGCGGGGGGGTCTACAATGAGCAGTTCTTC
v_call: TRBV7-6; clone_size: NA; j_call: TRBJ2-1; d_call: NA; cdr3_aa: CASSLDKRMLLRYNEQFF; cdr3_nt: TGTGCCAGCAGCTTAGACAAGAGGATGCTCTTAAGGTACAATGAGCAGTTCTTC
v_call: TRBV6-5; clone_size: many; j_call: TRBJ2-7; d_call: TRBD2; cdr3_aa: CASSTRVNSGSYEQYF; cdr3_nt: TGTGCCAGCAGTACTCGGGTTAATAGCGGGAGCTACGAGCAGTACTTC
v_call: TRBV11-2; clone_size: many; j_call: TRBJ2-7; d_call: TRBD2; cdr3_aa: CASSSSSGPTYEQYF; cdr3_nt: TGTGCCAGCAGCTCCTCTAGCGGTCCCACCTACGAGCAGTACTTC
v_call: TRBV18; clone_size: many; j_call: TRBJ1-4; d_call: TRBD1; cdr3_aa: CASSPPGQGNEKLFF; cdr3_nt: TGTGCCAGCTCACCACCGGGACAGGGCAATGAAAAACTGTTTTTT
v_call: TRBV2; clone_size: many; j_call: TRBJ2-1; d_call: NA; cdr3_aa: CASRGNRDNSYNEQFF; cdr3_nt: TGTGCCAGCAGAGGAAACCGGGACAACTCCTACAATGAGCAGTTCTTC
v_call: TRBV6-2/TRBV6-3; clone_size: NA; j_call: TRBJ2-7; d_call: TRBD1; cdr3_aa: CVSTVDRGLGEQYF; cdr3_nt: TGTGTCAGCACCGTTGACAGGGGGCTGGGCGAGCAGTACTTC
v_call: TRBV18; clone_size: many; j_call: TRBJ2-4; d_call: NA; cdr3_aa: CASSPPQGVAKNIQYF; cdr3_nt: TGTGCCAGCTCACCGCCCCAGGGTGTAGCCAAAAACATTCAGTACTTC
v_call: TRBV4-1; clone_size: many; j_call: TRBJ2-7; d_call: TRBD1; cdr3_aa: CASSWDRSQGEQYF; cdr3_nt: TGCGCCAGCAGCTGGGACAGATCCCAGGGGGAGCAGTACTTC
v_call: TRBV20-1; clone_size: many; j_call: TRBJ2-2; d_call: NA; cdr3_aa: CSAPRGDGNTGELFF; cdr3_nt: TGCAGTGCCCCAAGGGGAGACGGGAACACCGGGGAGCTGTTTTTT
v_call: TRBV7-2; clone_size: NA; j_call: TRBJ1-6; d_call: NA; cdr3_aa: CASSLGPGLSSPLHF; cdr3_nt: TGTGCCAGCAGCTTAGGTCCGGGCTTAAGTTCACCCCTCCACTTT
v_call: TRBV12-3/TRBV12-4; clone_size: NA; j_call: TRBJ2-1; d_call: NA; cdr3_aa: CASTNGAGSSYNEQFF; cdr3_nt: TGTGCCAGCACGAACGGGGCAGGGAGCTCCTACAATGAGCAGTTCTTC
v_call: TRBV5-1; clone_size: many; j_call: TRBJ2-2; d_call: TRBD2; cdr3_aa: CASRAGTTNTGELFF; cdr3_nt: TGCGCCAGCAGGGCCGGGACTACCAACACCGGGGAGCTGTTTTTT
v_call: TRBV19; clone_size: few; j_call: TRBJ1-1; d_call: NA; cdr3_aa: CASSLGLTTTEAFF; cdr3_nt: TGTGCCAGTAGTCTTGGGCTAACCACCACTGAAGCTTTCTTT
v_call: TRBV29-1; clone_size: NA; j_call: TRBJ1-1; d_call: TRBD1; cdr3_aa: CSVERGQGSAEAFF; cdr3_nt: TGCAGCGTTGAACGCGGACAGGGGTCGGCTGAAGCTTTCTTT
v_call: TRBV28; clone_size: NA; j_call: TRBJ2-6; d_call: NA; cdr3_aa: CASRGGGVGANVLTF; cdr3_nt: TGTGCCAGCAGAGGGGGAGGGGTCGGGGCCAACGTCCTGACTTTC
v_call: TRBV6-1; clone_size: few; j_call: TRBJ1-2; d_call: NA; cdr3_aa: CASSASEGYGYTF; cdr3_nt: TGTGCCAGCAGTGCGAGCGAGGGATATGGCTACACCTTC
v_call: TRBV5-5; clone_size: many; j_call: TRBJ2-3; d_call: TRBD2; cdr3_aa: CASSPGLAGDTQYF; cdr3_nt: TGTGCCAGCAGCCCGGGACTAGCGGGAGATACGCAGTATTTT
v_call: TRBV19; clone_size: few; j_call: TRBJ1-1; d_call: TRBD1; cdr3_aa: CASITGGSNTEAFF; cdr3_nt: TGTGCCAGTATAACAGGGGGTAGTAACACTGAAGCTTTCTTT
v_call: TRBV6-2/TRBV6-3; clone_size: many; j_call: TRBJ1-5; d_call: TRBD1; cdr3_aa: CASSSGQGLQPQHF; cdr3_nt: TGTGCCAGCAGTTCCGGACAGGGTCTACAGCCCCAGCATTTT
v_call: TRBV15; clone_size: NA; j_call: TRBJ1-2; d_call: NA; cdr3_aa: CATSRGTAANYGYTF; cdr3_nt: TGTGCCACCAGCAGAGGGACTGCAGCTAACTATGGCTACACCTTC
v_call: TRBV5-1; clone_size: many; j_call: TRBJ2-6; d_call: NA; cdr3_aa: CASSLNRAGANVLTF; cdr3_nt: TGCGCCAGCAGCTTAAACAGGGCTGGGGCCAACGTCCTGACTTTC
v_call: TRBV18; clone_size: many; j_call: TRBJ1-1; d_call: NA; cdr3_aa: CASSQNGGNTEAFF; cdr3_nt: TGTGCCAGCTCACAGAATGGCGGAAACACTGAAGCTTTCTTT
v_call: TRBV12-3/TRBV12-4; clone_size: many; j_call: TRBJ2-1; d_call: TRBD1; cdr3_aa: CASSSQGANNEQFF; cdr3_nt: TGTGCCAGCAGTTCCCAGGGGGCGAACAATGAGCAGTTCTTC
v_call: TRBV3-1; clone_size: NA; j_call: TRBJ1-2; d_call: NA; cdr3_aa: CASSTLDSHYGYTF; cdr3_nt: TGTGCCAGCAGCACACTCGACAGCCACTATGGCTACACCTTC
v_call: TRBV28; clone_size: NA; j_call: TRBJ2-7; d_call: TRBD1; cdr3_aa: CASSPPGQGAYEQYF; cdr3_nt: TGTGCCAGCAGTCCTCCGGGACAGGGGGCCTACGAGCAGTACTTC
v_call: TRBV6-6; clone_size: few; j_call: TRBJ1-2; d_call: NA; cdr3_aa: CASSYFDSEGGYTF; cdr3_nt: TGTGCCAGCAGTTACTTTGACTCAGAGGGTGGCTACACCTTC
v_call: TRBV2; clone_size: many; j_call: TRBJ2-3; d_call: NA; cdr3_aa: CASSLGAPFMDTQYF; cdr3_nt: TGTGCCAGCAGTCTGGGGGCCCCCTTTATGGATACGCAGTATTTT
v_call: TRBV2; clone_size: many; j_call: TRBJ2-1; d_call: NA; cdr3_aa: CASSVDSNEQFF; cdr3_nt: TGTGCCAGCAGTGTGGACAGCAATGAGCAGTTCTTC
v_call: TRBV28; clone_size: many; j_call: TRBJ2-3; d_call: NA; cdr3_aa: CASSPLGGKDTQYF; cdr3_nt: TGTGCCAGCAGTCCCCTCGGTGGTAAAGATACGCAGTATTTT
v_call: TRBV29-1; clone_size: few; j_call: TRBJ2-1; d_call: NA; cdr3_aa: CSVEAGVEQFF; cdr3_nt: TGCAGCGTTGAAGCAGGGGTAGAGCAGTTCTTC
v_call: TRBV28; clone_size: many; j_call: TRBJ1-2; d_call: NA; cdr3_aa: CASSFRYRADGYTF; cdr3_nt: TGTGCCAGCAGTTTCAGGTACAGGGCGGATGGCTACACCTTC
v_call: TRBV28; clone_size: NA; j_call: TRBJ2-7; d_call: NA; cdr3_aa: CASSSQGGSYEQYF; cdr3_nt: TGTGCCAGCAGTTCACAGGGAGGTAGCTACGAGCAGTACTTC
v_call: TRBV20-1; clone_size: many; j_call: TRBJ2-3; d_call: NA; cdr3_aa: CSVLDKGEDTQYF; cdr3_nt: TGCAGTGTACTGGACAAGGGTGAAGATACGCAGTATTTT
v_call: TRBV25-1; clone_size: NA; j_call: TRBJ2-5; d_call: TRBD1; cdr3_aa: CASSVTQGAEETQYF; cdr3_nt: TGTGCCAGCAGTGTAACACAGGGGGCAGAAGAGACCCAGTACTTC
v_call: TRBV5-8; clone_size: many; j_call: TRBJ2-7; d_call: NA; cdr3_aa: CASSLRSGVYPKNEQYF; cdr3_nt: TGTGCCAGCAGCTTGAGGTCAGGGGTTTACCCTAAGAACGAGCAGTACTTC